The rows below give T cell receptor beta chains drawn from one sample of a study of T cell responses to AZD1222 COVID-19 vaccine. The data were produced by immunoSEQ multiplex PCR, yet TCRdb's version contains in-frame clones alone and is incomplete. The data show some 140,000 clones, 89% seen once. The sequencing used peripheral blood, collected 28 days after the second AZD1222 dose. The receptors shown here come from an adult who received the AZD1222 COVID-19 vaccine. Both conserved end residues are part of each CDR3. A D gene is named only where the DNA matches it firmly.

TRBJ1-1 | TRBV27 | - | CASSLVFTGRDTEAFF
TRBJ2-1 | TRBV30 | - | CAWNAGGPLNEQFF
TRBJ1-2 | TRBV15 | TRBD1 | CATSIPGQGIYGYTF
TRBJ2-2 | TRBV6-1 | - | CASSERQNTGELFF
TRBJ2-5 | TRBV12-3/TRBV12-4 | - | CASSLAPQETQYF
TRBJ2-1 | TRBV6-5 | - | CAVNRAAGYNEQFF
TRBJ2-5 | TRBV5-4 | - | CASSSGGIQTQYF
TRBJ1-2 | TRBV10-3 | - | CAISVGQGYTF
TRBJ1-2 | TRBV5-1 | - | CASSLVVGEHYGYTF
TRBJ1-2 | TRBV5-4 | - | CASSTTERGGYTF
TRBJ1-4 | TRBV18 | - | CASSPTGQREKLFF
TRBJ1-3 | TRBV6-5 | TRBD1 | CASSYYPTGAGNTIYF
TRBJ2-1 | TRBV2 | - | CASSAGASSYNEQFF
TRBJ2-3 | TRBV5-1 | - | CASSFPGDDTQYF
TRBJ2-3 | TRBV7-2 | - | CASRPYGDTQYF
TRBJ2-5 | TRBV4-2 | TRBD2 | CASSQDQWGGSSKETQYF
TRBJ2-1 | TRBV7-9 | TRBD2 | CASSLVIDGLGSYNEQFF
TRBJ1-3 | TRBV11-2 | - | CASSLIGFSGNTIYF
TRBJ2-7 | TRBV10-1 | TRBD1 | CASSPDRDSYEQYF
TRBJ1-2 | TRBV4-3 | TRBD1 | CASSQPDRDYGYTF
TRBJ1-3 | TRBV4-3 | TRBD1 | CASSQSRGPGNTIYF
TRBJ2-5 | TRBV24-1 | - | CATSDGPRETQYF
TRBJ1-4 | TRBV5-3 | - | CARSLGRGNEKLFF
TRBJ1-1 | TRBV6-6 | TRBD1 | CASSRDRAISTEAFF
TRBJ1-5 | TRBV2 | TRBD1 | CASSEVGSSGTGVYSNQPQHF
TRBJ1-5 | TRBV25-1 | TRBD1 | CASSELGTGGPQPQHF
TRBJ1-2 | TRBV18 | - | CASSPGTAGSGYGYTF
TRBJ2-3 | TRBV9 | TRBD2 | CASTLAGVGPDTQYF
TRBJ2-3 | TRBV10-1 | - | CASSDQGGTDTQYF
TRBJ1-5 | TRBV21-1 | - | CASSPGGKSYSNQPQHF
TRBJ2-1 | TRBV19 | TRBD2 | CASSKYPGLVRNEQFF
TRBJ1-2 | TRBV5-1 | - | CASSSQPDSGRAGYTF
TRBJ1-2 | TRBV12-3/TRBV12-4 | - | CASSSPISGYTF
TRBJ2-5 | TRBV5-6 | - | CASSLVGSETQYF
TRBJ2-7 | TRBV7-9 | TRBD1 | CASSLGPGTGDYEQYF
TRBJ1-3 | TRBV9 | - | CASSVYGGRTNTIYF
TRBJ2-2 | TRBV10-1 | - | CASNTANTGELFF
TRBJ2-5 | TRBV10-3 | - | CAISDGETQYF
TRBJ1-5 | TRBV7-8 | - | CASSSSVGHQPQHF
TRBJ2-2 | TRBV5-1 | TRBD1 | CASSPTGNTGELFF
TRBJ1-4 | TRBV5-5 | TRBD1 | CASSLIRQGRNEKLFF
TRBJ2-1 | TRBV11-3 | - | CASSLNSDNEQFF
TRBJ2-3 | TRBV7-6 | TRBD2 | CASSLVATGLAVLDTQYF
TRBJ1-5 | TRBV2 | - | CASIEAWGQPQHF